This TCR beta chain was sequenced for a study (dated 2022 in TCRdb). Broad study findings and their caveats: Further investigation, including longitudinal sampling and assessment of a control group, is stated by the authors to be required.

With regard to this clone: Its antigen is currently not known. Base qualities are not recorded, but no much larger clone differs from it by a single base.

TCR beta chain repertoires were profiled by survey-level sequencing on the immunoSEQ platform. For the original study's pipeline: CDR3 amino acid length spectratypes and V-J pairing frequencies were compared, and repertoire diversity was measured with the inverse Simpson index. TCR beta CDR3 sequences were matched against VDJdb to annotate clonotypes specific to SARS-CoV-2, CMV, influenza A and EBV. This is the immuneACCESS table as TCRdb keeps it, with only in-frame sequences that have V and J called. A part of the clones is gone; compared with another copy, unresolved V genes explain less than half, and the rest is unexplained. That table supplies the V and J calls and clone size; D and trimming were determined from the DNA. The sample table records about 50,000 clones; approximately 93% of these occur just once. Clones ranked in the top ten supply around a tenth of the sample. CDR3 length: 15 amino acids, cysteine to phenylalanine. Here the CDR3 DNA is all that survives: 45 bases in frame from base 1. Trimming removed 4 bases from V and 0 bases from J, leaving 9 bases between the germline ends. CDR1 and CDR2, per the germline V gene, are SNHLY and FYNNEI.

PBMCs were separated from peripheral blood, and TCR beta sequencing was performed on genomic DNA obtained from unsorted PBMCs. The TCR was taken from a man aged 40-49 years with rheumatoid arthritis. The sequence links TRBV2 to TRBJ1-4; there is no confident call for the D gene. Sequencing was carried out using PBMCs. DNA sequence: TGTGCCAGCAGTGGAGACGGAGCAACTAATGAAAAACTGTTTTTT. The encoded protein is CASSGDGATNEKLFF.